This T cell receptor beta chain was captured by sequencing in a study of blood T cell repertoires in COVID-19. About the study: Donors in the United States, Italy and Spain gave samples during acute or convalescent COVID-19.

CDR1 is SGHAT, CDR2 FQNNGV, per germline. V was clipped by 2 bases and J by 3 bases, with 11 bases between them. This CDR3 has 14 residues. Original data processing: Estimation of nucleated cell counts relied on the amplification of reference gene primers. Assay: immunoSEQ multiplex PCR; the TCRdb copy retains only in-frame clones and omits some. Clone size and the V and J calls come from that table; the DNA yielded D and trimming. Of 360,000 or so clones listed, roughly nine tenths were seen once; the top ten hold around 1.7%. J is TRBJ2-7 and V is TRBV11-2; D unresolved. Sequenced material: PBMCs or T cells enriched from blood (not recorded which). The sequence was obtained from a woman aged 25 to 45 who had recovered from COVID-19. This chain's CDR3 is CASSLYGLGYEQYF. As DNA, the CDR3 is TGTGCCAGCAGCTTATACGGTCTAGGCTACGAGCAGTACTTC. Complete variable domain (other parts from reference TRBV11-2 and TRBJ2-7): EAGVAQSPRYKIIEKRQSVAFWCNPISGHATLYWYQQILGQGPKLLIQFQNNGVVDDSQLPKDRFSAERLKGVDSTLKIQPAKLEDSAVYLCASSLYGLGYEQYFGPGTRLTVT.